These 22 T cell receptor beta chains came from one sample sequenced in a study of T cell responses to AZD1222 COVID-19 vaccine. Data came from immunoSEQ multiplex PCR; TCRdb stores just in-frame clones and leaves some out. Among about 120,000 clones listed, around 89% were seen once. The source material was peripheral blood, sampled on day 0 of AZD1222 vaccination. These receptors came from an adult in good health.

The J gene is TRBJ1-1, the V gene TRBV9, with D possibly matching TRBD1 (5 bases). The length of the CDR3 is 15 residues. In germline, CDR1 is SGDLS, CDR2 YYNGEE. Trimming cost V 4 bases and J 2 bases, with 15 bases left between them. The CDR3 DNA reads as TGTGCCAGCAGCCTGGGGGACGGACCTAACACTGAAGCTTTCTTT. This encodes CASSLGDGPNTEAFF.

This clone was observed a single time. The rearrangement joins TRBV4-1 to TRBJ2-3; no clear D. The CDR3 is 14 residues long. The V end lost 7 bases, the J end lost 9 bases, and 20 bases lay between the germline ends. In germline, CDR1 is MGHRA, CDR2 YSYEKL. This CDR3 reads CASMRQWPNRTQYF. The CDR3 coding sequence is TGCGCCAGCATGCGTCAATGGCCGAACCGCACGCAGTATTTT.

The chain is built from TRBV6-1 and TRBJ2-1; perhaps D is TRBD1 or TRBD2 (5 bases each). Germline CDR1 MNHNS, CDR2 SASEGT. The CDR3 consists of 14 residues. V was cut by 6 bases and J by 9 bases, with 18 bases left in between. This chain's CDR3 is CASRPLRGRFEQFF. DNA of the CDR3: TGTGCCAGCAGGCCCCTCCGGGGCAGATTTGAGCAGTTCTTC.

This chain uses TRBV6-2 or TRBV6-3 with TRBJ2-7; 8 bases align to TRBD2. This CDR3 has 14 amino acids. CDR1 is MNHEY and CDR2 is SVGEGT in the germline V gene. V lost 2 bases, J lost 3 bases, and 3 bases stayed unmatched. This CDR3 is CASSYKREIYEQYF. DNA for the CDR3: TGTGCCAGCAGTTACAAGCGGGAGATCTACGAGCAGTACTTC.

The chain recombines TRBV6-2 or TRBV6-3 with TRBJ2-7, with D maybe TRBD2 (5 bases). The CDR3 has 13 residues. CDR1 is MNHEY and CDR2 is SVGEGT in the germline V gene. The V and J ends lost 2 bases and 1 base respectively, with 6 bases between them. CDR3 DNA: TGTGCCAGCAGTTACCGGGGATCCTACGAGCAGTACTTC. Protein product: CASSYRGSYEQYF.

This rearrangement joins TRBV3-1 (or the pseudogene TRBV3-2) to TRBJ2-7; 7 nucleotides line up with TRBD1. Germline V gene lookup returns CDR1 LGHDT and CDR2 YNNKEL (reference sequence). V trimming: 0 bases; J trimming: 4 bases; junction bases outside the gene matches: 3. The CDR3 extends over 14 amino acids. The CDR3 nucleotides read TGTGCCAGCAGCCAAGAAGACAGGGAATACGAGCAGTACTTC. The encoded protein is CASSQEDREYEQYF.

The chain is built from TRBV5-1 and TRBJ1-1; 8 positions agree with TRBD1. This CDR3 spans 20 amino acids. J was trimmed by 5 bases and V by 0 bases; bases with no gene match: 21. CDR1 is SGHRS, CDR2 YFSETQ, per germline. The CDR3 DNA follows: TGCGCCAGCAGCTTGGGTCCGTCGTTCTCAGGGGGCCAAGCTGGGACTGAAGCTTTCTTT. This codes for CASSLGPSFSGGQAGTEAFF.

This clone came up a few times. The V and J genes are TRBV6-5 and TRBJ2-7; D is unresolved. Per germline, CDR1 MNHEY and CDR2 SVGAGI. Trimming left V 2 bases short and J 2 bases short, with 10 bases between. The CDR3 is made up of 14 amino acids. The CDR3: CASSYRPPPYEQYF. DNA of the CDR3: TGTGCCAGCAGTTACCGGCCGCCACCCTACGAGCAGTACTTC.

The table lists this clone with a count of one. The chain joins TRBV27 to TRBJ1-1, with D unresolved. The germline CDR1 and CDR2 sequences are MNHEY and SMNVEV (reference sequence). V lost 5 bases, J lost 2 bases, and 15 bases lay in between. CDR3 length: 15 residues. The CDR3 coding sequence is TGTGCCAGCAGTCCGATTCAGGTATTTAACACTGAAGCTTTCTTT. Encoded protein: CASSPIQVFNTEAFF.

This chain links TRBV4-2 with TRBJ1-6, with D perhaps matching TRBD1 (6 bases). The CDR3 length is 16 residues. Germline V lookup: CDR1 LGHNA, CDR2 YNFKEQ. Trimming shortened V by 1 base and J by 7 bases, and 14 bases separated the two germline ends. The CDR3 DNA reads as TGTGCCAGCAGCCAAGTCGCGGGGGCGCGCAATTCACCCCTCCACTTT. This codes for CASSQVAGARNSPLHF.

This chain joins TRBV11-2 and TRBJ1-4, with D unclear. Trimming cost V 0 bases and J 2 bases, with 13 bases left between them. The germline CDR1 and CDR2 sequences are SGHAT and FQNNGV. The CDR3 contains 17 residues. CDR3 protein: CASSLDHKGLTNEKLFF. In nucleotides, the CDR3 is TGTGCCAGCAGCTTAGATCATAAGGGCCTGACTAATGAAAAACTGTTTTTT.

The chain recombines TRBV29-1 with TRBJ1-2; tentative D call: TRBD1 (6 bases). The germline V gene encodes CDR1 SQVTM and CDR2 ANQGSEA. V gave up 3 bases and J gave up 1 base, with 9 bases separating them. There are 13 residues in the CDR3. CDR3 coding DNA: TGCAGCGTTGACGGGGGCCTTAACTATGGCTACACCTTC. This gives the protein CSVDGGLNYGYTF.

The chain uses TRBV7-9 and TRBJ1-2, with unresolved D. Germline lookup yields CDR1 SEHNR and CDR2 FQNEAQ (reference sequence). This CDR3 region has 15 residues. V dropped 1 base and J dropped 8 bases, with 17 bases sitting between them. CDR3 bases: TGTGCCAGCAGCTTAGAAGTGAAGGCAACGAGCGGCTACACCTTC. It translates to CASSLEVKATSGYTF.

V and J are TRBV5-4 and TRBJ2-7, with no clear D. Germline V gives CDR1 SGHNT, CDR2 YYREEE (reference sequence). The CDR3 spans 15 residues. V was shortened by 2 bases and J by 3 bases, with 15 bases between the two germline ends. The CDR3 reads CASSFGSGRLYEQYF. The CDR3 DNA sequence: TGTGCCAGCAGCTTCGGGTCAGGACGGCTCTACGAGCAGTACTTC.

The chain carries TRBV6-4 and TRBJ1-2, with D tentatively TRBD1 (6 bases). Trimming shortened V by 2 bases and J by 4 bases, and 8 bases separated the two germline ends. This CDR3 contains 13 residues. CDR1 and CDR2 (germline): MRHNA, SNTAGT. CDR3 coding DNA: TGTGCCAGCAGTGACGCGACAGGCTATGGCTACACCTTC. It translates to CASSDATGYGYTF.

The chain combines TRBV7-9 with TRBJ2-2; TRBD1 agrees at 8 bases. This CDR3 comprises 16 residues. Unmatched junction bases numbered 7, after V lost 3 bases and J lost 4 bases. In germline, CDR1 is SEHNR, CDR2 FQNEAQ (reference sequence). The CDR3 nucleotides are TGTGCCAGCAGCTTGGACAGGGAGGAGAGCACCGGGGAGCTGTTTTTT. This codes for CASSLDREESTGELFF.

The chain links TRBV6-2 or TRBV6-3 to TRBJ1-5; D perhaps matches TRBD1 (5 bases). V gave up 4 bases and J gave up 1 base, with 11 bases separating them. Germline CDR1 reads MNHEY; CDR2 reads SVGEGT. The CDR3 is made up of 15 amino acids. The CDR3 DNA reads TGTGCCAGCAGTTTGTGGGGCCAAAGCAATCAGCCCCAGCATTTT. It encodes CASSLWGQSNQPQHF.

The chain carries TRBV19 and TRBJ1-4; the match to TRBD1 covers 8 bases. In germline, CDR1 is LNHDA, CDR2 SQIVND (reference sequence). V lost 1 base to trimming and J lost 8 bases; unmatched junction nucleotides: 3. The CDR3 contains 14 residues. As DNA, the CDR3 is TGTGCCAGTAGTATAGCAGGGGGCGAAGAAAAACTGTTTTTT. Encoded protein: CASSIAGGEEKLFF. The complete variable domain, with remaining parts taken from reference TRBV19 and TRBJ1-4, reads DGGITQSPKYLFRKEGQNVTLSCEQNLNHDAMYWYRQDPGQGLRLIYYSQIVNDFQKGDIAEGYSVSREKKESFPLTVTSAQKNPTAFYLCASSIAGGEEKLFFGSGTQLSVL.

This chain links TRBV6-5 with TRBJ1-2; D remains unclear. CDR1 MNHEY and CDR2 SVGAGI come from the germline V gene. Between the trimmed V and J ends, which lost 2 bases and 1 base, there was a span of 5 bases. The CDR3 covers 13 residues. CDR3 DNA: TGTGCCAGCAGTTACGCTGATAACTATGGCTACACCTTC. Its translation is CASSYADNYGYTF.

The gene calls are TRBV11-2 and TRBJ1-1; weak D call: TRBD1 (5 bases). CDR3 length equals 12 residues. The germline CDR1 and CDR2 sequences are SGHAT and FQNNGV. With 6 bases removed from V and 11 bases from J, the gap between germline ends came to 16 bases. CDR3 bases: TGTGCCAGCAGGGGGGGGTCCCCCCCGGCTTTCTTT. Amino acids: CASRGGSPPAFF.

The chain couples TRBV2 to TRBJ1-5, with 9 bases matching TRBD1. CDR3 length: 14 residues. Unmatched junction bases numbered 8, after V lost 8 bases and J lost 6 bases. Germline V gene data show CDR1 as SNHLY and CDR2 as FYNNEI. For the CDR3, the DNA is TGTGCCAGCTCGGAACAGGGGGCATCTCAGCCCCAGCATTTT. Its translation: CASSEQGASQPQHF.

The chain employs TRBV27 and TRBJ1-6; weak D call: TRBD1 (5 bases). This CDR3 has 16 amino acids. The germline gives CDR1 MNHEY, CDR2 SMNVEV (reference sequence). Deletions cut 5 bases from V and 10 bases from J, with 21 bases between. CDR3 amino acids: CASSLSWGEWESPLHF. The CDR3 DNA follows: TGTGCCAGCAGTCTGTCTTGGGGGGAATGGGAATCACCCCTCCACTTT.